This TCR beta chain was sequenced for a study of T cells in Graves' hyperthyroidism and ophthalmopathy. The overall study: The initial diagnosis was the point when peripheral blood was collected, ahead of any treatment.

Notes on the study in general: The model forecast ophthalmopathy, anticipating it by a median approximately 6.2 months before onset.

Researchers amplified the TCR beta CDR3 regions from RNA transcripts. During a first-round RT-PCR of the TCR CDR3, the HTBI primer set was used. TCRdb reprocessed the multiplex PCR reads with MiXCR, giving one entry per CDR3 protein. The sample has approximately 620,000 distinct CDR3 sequences; about 15% are singletons. This clonotype was observed many times. The antigen remains undetermined. Trimming cost V 0 bases and J 5 bases; bases outside gene matches: 9. The CDR3 sequence is 16 residues long. The germline V gene has CDR1 SGHRS and CDR2 YFSETQ. Patients between 18 and 65 years old had hyperthyroidism, newly diagnosed and lasting under 2 months. Thyroid ultrasound and orbital computed tomography, with clinical symptoms and serum thyroxine and TRAb, informed diagnoses.

This chain connects TRBV5-1 to TRBJ2-3; 7 bases fit TRBD1. Sample: blood. The source is a woman aged 25 to 39 with Graves' hyperthyroidism that later progressed to Graves' ophthalmopathy. In DNA form, the CDR3 reads TGCGCCAGCAGCTTGGAAAGTTGGGCAGGGGGAGATACGCAGTATTTT. This gives the protein CASSLESWAGGDTQYF. The full variable domain, its missing parts supplied by reference TRBV5-1 and TRBJ2-3, is KAGVTQTPRYLIKTRGQQVTLSCSPISGHRSVSWYQQTPGQGLQFLFEYFSETQRNKGNFPGRFSGRQFSNSRSEMNVSTLELGDSALYLCASSLESWAGGDTQYFGPGTRLTVL.